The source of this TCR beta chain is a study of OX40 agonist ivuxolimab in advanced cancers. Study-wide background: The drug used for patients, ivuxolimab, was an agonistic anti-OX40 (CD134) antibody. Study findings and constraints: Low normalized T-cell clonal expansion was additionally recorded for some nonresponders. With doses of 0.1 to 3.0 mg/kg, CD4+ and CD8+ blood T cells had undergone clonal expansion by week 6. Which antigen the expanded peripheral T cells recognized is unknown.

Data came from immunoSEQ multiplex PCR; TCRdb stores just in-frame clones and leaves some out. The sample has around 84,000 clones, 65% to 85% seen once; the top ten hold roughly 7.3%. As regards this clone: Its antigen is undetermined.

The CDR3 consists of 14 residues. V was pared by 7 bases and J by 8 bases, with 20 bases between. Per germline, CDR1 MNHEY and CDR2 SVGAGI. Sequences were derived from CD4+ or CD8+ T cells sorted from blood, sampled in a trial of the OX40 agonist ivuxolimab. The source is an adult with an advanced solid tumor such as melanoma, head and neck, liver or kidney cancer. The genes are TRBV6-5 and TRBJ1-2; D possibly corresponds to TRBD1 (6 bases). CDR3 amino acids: CASTSGGRLGGYTF. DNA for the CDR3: TGTGCCAGCACCTCGGGGGGCCGGCTAGGAGGCTACACCTTC.